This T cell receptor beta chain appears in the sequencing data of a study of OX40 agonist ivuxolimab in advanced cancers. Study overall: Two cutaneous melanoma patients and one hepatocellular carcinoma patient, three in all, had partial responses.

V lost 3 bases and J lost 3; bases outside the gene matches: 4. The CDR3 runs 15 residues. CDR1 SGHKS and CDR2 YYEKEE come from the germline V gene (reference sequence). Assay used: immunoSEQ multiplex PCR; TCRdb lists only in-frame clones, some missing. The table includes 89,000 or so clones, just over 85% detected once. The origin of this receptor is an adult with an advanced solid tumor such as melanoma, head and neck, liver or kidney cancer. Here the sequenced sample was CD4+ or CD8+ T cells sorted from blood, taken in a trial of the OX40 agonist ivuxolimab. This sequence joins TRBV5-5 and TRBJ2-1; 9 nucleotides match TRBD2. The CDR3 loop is CASSSRLADYNEQFF. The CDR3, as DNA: TGTGCCAGCAGCTCTCGACTAGCGGACTACAATGAGCAGTTCTTC.